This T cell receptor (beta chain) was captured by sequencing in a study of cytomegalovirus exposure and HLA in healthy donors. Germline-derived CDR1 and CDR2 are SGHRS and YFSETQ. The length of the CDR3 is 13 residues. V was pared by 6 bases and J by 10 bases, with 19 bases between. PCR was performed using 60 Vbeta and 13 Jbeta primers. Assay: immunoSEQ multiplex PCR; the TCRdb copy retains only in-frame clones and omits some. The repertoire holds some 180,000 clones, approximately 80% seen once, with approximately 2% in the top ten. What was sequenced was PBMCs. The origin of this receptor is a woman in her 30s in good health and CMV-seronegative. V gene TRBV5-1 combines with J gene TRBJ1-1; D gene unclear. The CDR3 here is CASTGGPDQRAFF. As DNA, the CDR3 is TGCGCCAGCACCGGTGGTCCCGACCAGCGAGCTTTCTTT.